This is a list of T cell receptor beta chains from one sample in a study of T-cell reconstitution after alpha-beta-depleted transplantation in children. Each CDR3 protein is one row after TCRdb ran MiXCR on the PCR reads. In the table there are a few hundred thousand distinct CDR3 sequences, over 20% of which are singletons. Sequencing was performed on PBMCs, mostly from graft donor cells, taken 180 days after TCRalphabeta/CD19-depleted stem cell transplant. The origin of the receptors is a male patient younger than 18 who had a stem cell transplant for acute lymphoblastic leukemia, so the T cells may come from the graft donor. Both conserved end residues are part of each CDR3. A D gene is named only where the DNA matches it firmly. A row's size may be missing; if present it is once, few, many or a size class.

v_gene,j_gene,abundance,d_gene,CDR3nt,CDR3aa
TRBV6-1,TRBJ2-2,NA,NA,TGTGCCAGCAGCATCACAGGGCCCGGGGAGCTGTTTTTT,CASSITGPGELFF
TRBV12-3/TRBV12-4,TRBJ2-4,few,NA,TGTGCCAGCACCCTGGTGGGGCCGAATCACATTCAGTACTTC,CASTLVGPNHIQYF
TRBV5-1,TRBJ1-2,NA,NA,TGCGCCAGCAGCTTGGAGGGGAACTATGGCTACCCCTTC,CASSLEGNYGYPF
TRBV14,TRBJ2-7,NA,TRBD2,TGTGCCAGCAGCCTACGCGGGAGAGGCTCCTACGAGCAGTACTTC,CASSLRGRGSYEQYF
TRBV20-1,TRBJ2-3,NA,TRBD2,TGCAGTGCTAGAATCCCCGGTTTCCTACTAGCGGGAAAGGGTGCAGATACGCAGTATTTT,CSARIPGFLLAGKGADTQYF
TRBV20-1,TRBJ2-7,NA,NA,TGCAGTGCTAGAGCTCATAGCGGCACTTCCTACGAGCAGTACTTC,CSARAHSGTSYEQYF
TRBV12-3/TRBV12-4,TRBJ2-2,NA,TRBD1,TGTGCCAGCAGTGTACGACAGGGGGCCACCGGGGAGCTGTTTTTT,CASSVRQGATGELFF
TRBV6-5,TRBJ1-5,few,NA,TGTGCCAGCAGTTACGGGGGGGCTATACAGCCCCAGCATTTT,CASSYGGAIQPQHF
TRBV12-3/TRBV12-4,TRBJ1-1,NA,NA,TGTGCCAGCAGTTTATTGGGCAGTCGGGGGACTGAAGCTTTCTTT,CASSLLGSRGTEAFF
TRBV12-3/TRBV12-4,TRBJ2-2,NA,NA,TGTGCCAGCAGGTACTCGGAGACCGGGGAGCTGTTTTTT,CASRYSETGELFF
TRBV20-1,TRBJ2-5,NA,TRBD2,TGCAGTGCTAGAGGTGGTAGCGGGAGACGAGAGACCCAGTACTTC,CSARGGSGRRETQYF
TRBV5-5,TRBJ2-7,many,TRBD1,TGTGCCAGCAGTTGGGACAGGGGTTTCTACGAGCAGTACTTC,CASSWDRGFYEQYF
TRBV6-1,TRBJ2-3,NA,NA,TGTGCCAGCAGTAAACCCTATGAGGGCACAGATACGCAGTATTTT,CASSKPYEGTDTQYF
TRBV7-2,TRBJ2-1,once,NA,TGTGCCAGCAGCTTGGGGATCTCCTACAATGAGCAGTCCTTC,CASSLGISYNEQSF
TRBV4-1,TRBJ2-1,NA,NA,TGCGCCAGCAGCCAAGATATCGTAGCGGTCTCCTACAATGAGCAGTTCTTC,CASSQDIVAVSYNEQFF
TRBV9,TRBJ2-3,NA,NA,TGTGCCAGCTCCTCCCGGGACTGGATTACAGATACGCAGTATTTT,CASSSRDWITDTQYF
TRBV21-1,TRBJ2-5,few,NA,TGTGCCAGCAGCCAGGGGGATGAGGAGACCCAGTACTTC,CASSQGDEETQYF
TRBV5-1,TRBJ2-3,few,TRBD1,TGCGCCAGCAGCTTGGTCGGACAGGGCACAGATACGCAGTATTTT,CASSLVGQGTDTQYF
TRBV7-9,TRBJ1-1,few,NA,TGTGCCAGCAGCTTTGGGGGCATGGACACTGAAGCTTTCTTT,CASSFGGMDTEAFF
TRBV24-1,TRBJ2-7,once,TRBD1,TGTGCCACAAATCCGGGACAGGGATCCTACGAGCAGTACTTC,CATNPGQGSYEQYF
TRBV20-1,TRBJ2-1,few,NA,TGCAGTGCGATCATGGACTCAGGCTCCTACAATGAGCAGTTCTTC,CSAIMDSGSYNEQFF
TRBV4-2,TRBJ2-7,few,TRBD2,TGTGCCAGCAGCCACGGGACTAGCGGTTACGAGCAGTACTTC,CASSHGTSGYEQYF
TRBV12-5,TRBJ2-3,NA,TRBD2,TGTGCTAGTGGTTTGACTCCGGGACTAGCGGGCACAGATACGCAGTATTTT,CASGLTPGLAGTDTQYF
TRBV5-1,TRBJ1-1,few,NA,TGCGCCAGCAGCTTGAGCACAGGTAACACTGAAGCTTTCTTT,CASSLSTGNTEAFF
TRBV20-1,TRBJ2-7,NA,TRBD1,TGCAGTGCCAGACAGGGGGCGCGGTGGTATAGCGAGCAGTACTTC,CSARQGARWYSEQYF
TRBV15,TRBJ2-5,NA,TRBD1,TGTGCCACCATCCCGGACAGGGAGGAAGAGACCCAGTACTTC,CATIPDREEETQYF
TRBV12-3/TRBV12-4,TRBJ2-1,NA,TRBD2,TGTGCCAGCAGCCGACCCGCGTGGGAGGGCAATGAGCAGTTCTTC,CASSRPAWEGNEQFF
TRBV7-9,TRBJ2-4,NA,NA,TGTGCCAGCACCCTCGACAGTGTTAAAAACATTCAGTACTTC,CASTLDSVKNIQYF
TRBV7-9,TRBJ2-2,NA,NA,TGTGCCAGCAGCTTCAGGGCTCTTGGGGAGCTGTTTTTT,CASSFRALGELFF
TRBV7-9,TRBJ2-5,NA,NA,TGTGCCAGCAGCTTCTCGACACTCCGAAGGGAGACCCAGTACTTC,CASSFSTLRRETQYF
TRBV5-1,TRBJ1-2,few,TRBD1,TGCGCCAGCAGCTTGGTGGGACAGGAAGGCTATGGCTACACCTTC,CASSLVGQEGYGYTF
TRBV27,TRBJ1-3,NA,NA,TGTGCCAGCAGTTCGGCCTGGGGTACTGGAAACACCATATATTTT,CASSSAWGTGNTIYF
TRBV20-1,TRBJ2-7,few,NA,TGCAGCCCCCTATCTCTCCGAAGCTCCTACGAGCAGTACTTC,CSPLSLRSSYEQYF
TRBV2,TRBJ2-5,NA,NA,TGTGCCAGCAGTTTGGGGCCCCCCGCGGGACACTCCCAAGAGACCCAGTACTTC,CASSLGPPAGHSQETQYF
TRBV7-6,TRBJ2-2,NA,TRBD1,TGTGCCAGCACCCCGTTGGACAGGATAAACACCGGGGAGCTGTTTTTT,CASTPLDRINTGELFF
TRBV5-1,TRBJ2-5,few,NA,TGCGCCAGCAAAGGGATTAGGAGCTTGGAGACCCAGTACTTC,CASKGIRSLETQYF
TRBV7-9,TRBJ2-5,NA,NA,TGTGCCAGCAGCGAGGGCTGGACCCAAGAGACCCAGTACTTC,CASSEGWTQETQYF
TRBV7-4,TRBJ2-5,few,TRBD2,TGTGCCAGCAGCCTAACCCCTAGCGGAAAATACCAAGAGACCCAGTACTTC,CASSLTPSGKYQETQYF
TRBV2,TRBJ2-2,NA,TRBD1,TGTGCCAGCAGCCGCTCCTGGACAGGTACCTTGAACACCGGGGAGCTGTTTTTT,CASSRSWTGTLNTGELFF
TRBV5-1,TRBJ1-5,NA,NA,TGCGCCAGCAGCTCTCAGGGCGGCAATCAGCCCCAGCATTTT,CASSSQGGNQPQHF
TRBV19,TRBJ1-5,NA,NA,TGTGCCAGTAAACAGAGTTATAGCAATCAGCCCCAGCATTTT,CASKQSYSNQPQHF
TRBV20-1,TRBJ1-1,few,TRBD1,TGCAGTGCTACTTATGGGACAGTAAACACTGAAGCTTTCTTT,CSATYGTVNTEAFF
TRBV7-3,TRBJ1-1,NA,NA,TGTGCCAGCAGCTTAAATTGGAACACTGCAGCTTTCTTT,CASSLNWNTAAFF
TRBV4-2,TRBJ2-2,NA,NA,TGTGCCAGCAGCGCCGGACGGAACACCGGGGAGCTGTTTTTT,CASSAGRNTGELFF
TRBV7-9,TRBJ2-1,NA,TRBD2,TGTGCCAGCAGCCGACTAGCGGATTACGGCAATGAGCAGTTCTTC,CASSRLADYGNEQFF
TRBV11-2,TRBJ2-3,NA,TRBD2,TGTGCCAGCAGCTTAACTAGCGGGGGCCTAGATACGCAGTATTTT,CASSLTSGGLDTQYF
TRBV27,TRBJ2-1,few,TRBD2,TGTGCCAGCAGTTTATCAGGACTAGCGTATTACAATGAGCAGTTCTTC,CASSLSGLAYYNEQFF
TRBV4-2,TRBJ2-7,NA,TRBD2,TGTGCCAGCAGCCCTGGGACTAGCGGGGAATACGAGCAGTACTTC,CASSPGTSGEYEQYF
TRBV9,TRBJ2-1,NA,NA,TGTGCCAGCAGTGCCGCGTTTCCCGGCTCCTACAATGAGCAGTTCTTC,CASSAAFPGSYNEQFF
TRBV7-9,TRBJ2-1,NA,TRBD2,TGTGCCAGCAGCTTAGGATCTAGCGGGCCAGAGCAGTTCTTC,CASSLGSSGPEQFF
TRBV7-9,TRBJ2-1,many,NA,TGTGCCAGCAGTACACCGGTACCTTACAATGAGCAGTTCTTC,CASSTPVPYNEQFF